The clone carrying this T cell receptor (beta chain) was seen only a few times. Antigen specificity is unknown. Each ophthalmopathy patient scored at least 3 on the Clinical Activity Score and at least 4 on NOSPECS grade, with duration under 3 months. Uncontrolled infection, other autoimmune disease, pregnancy or lactation excluded patients. This sample is drawn from a study of T cells in Graves' hyperthyroidism and ophthalmopathy. There are 16 residues in the CDR3. Trimming cost V 0 bases and J 4 bases, with 16 bases left between them. CDR1 is ENHRY and CDR2 is SYGVKD in the germline V gene. RNA transcripts served as the template for amplifying TCR beta CDR3 regions. A set of HTBI primers served as the primers for a first-round RT-PCR of the TCR CDR3. Each CDR3 protein is one row after TCRdb ran MiXCR on the multiplex PCR reads. The table shows about 640,000 distinct CDR3 sequences, with under 25% occurring only once.

Broader study findings: Also found in blood were most expanded thyroid clonotypes above 0.001. A 13 V-J signature model discriminated ophthalmopathy versus stable hyperthyroidism.

The material sequenced was blood. This TCR was recovered from a man aged 25-45 years with Graves' ophthalmopathy. The chain joins TRBV10-3 to TRBJ2-7; no reliable D call. The CDR3 sequence is CAISESIGDADYEQYF. For the CDR3, the DNA is TGTGCCATCAGTGAGTCGATAGGCGACGCAGATTACGAGCAGTACTTC.